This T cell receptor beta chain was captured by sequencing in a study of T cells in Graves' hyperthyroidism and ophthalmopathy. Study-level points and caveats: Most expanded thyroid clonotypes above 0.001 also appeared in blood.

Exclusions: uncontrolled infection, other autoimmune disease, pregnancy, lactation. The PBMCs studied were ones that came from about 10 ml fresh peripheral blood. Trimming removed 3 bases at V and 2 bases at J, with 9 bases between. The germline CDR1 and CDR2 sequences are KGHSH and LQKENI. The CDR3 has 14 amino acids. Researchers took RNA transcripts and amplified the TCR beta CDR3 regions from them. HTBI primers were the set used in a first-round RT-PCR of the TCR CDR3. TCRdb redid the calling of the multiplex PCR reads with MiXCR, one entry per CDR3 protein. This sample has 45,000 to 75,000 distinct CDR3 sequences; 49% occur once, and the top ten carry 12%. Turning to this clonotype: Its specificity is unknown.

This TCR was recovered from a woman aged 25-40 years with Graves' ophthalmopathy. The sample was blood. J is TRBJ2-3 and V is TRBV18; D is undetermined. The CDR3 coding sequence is TGTGCCAGCTCACCCGGAGCGAACACAGATACGCAGTATTTT. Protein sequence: CASSPGANTDTQYF.